Here is one T cell receptor beta chain with its context. This CDR3 has 13 amino acids. V was cut by 1 base and J by 7 bases, with 9 bases left in between. The method was immunoSEQ multiplex PCR; TCRdb's version includes in-frame clones alone and lacks a portion of them. This sample carries 71,000 or so clones, roughly 91% of them seen once, and the ten largest clones take around 19%. This sample is drawn from a study of control samples from healthy donors and cancer patients. The V gene is TRBV12-3 or TRBV12-4, the J gene TRBJ2-3, with D possibly matching TRBD1 (6 bases). The sequence derives from a man between 60 and 75 years old with lung cancer. Sample: PBMCs. Here the CDR3 DNA reads TGTGCCAGCAGTTTAGGTGGGGGCAATACGCAGTATTTT. Translating gives CASSLGGGNTQYF.